Each of the 5 T cell receptor beta chains below was sequenced from the same sample in a study of tumor and adjacent non-tumor tissue in lung cancer. This sample's RNA came from whole unsorted tissue. The normal lung tissue was taken more than 3 cm from the tumor edge. Three rounds of nested PCR, following a modified ARM-PCR protocol, produced the TCRbeta library. Via MiXCR, TCRdb re-called the multiplex PCR reads, giving one row per CDR3 protein. The sample contains roughly 69,000 distinct CDR3 sequences, under 80% of which appear only once. The material sequenced was distant non-tumor lung tissue. The receptor set was obtained from a man in his sixties with non-small cell lung cancer.

V usage is TRBV20-1 and J usage is TRBJ1-2; 8 bases line up with TRBD1. The CDR3 has 17 amino acids. Looked up from germline, CDR1 is DFQATT and CDR2 is SNEGSKA (reference sequence). The ends lost 6 bases at V and 0 bases at J; junction bases unmatched: 15. The CDR3 loop is CSAGGAGGRGANYGYTF. CDR3 nucleotides: TGCAGTGCCGGGGGGGCAGGGGGCAGAGGAGCTAACTATGGCTACACCTTC.

Note on this clonotype: Germline and junction disagree at one end, which may indicate a read error. The rearrangement uses TRBV5-4 and TRBJ2-1, with TRBD2 matching over 10 bases. The CDR3 length is 15 residues. CDR1 and CDR2 from the germline V gene are SGHNT and YYREEE (reference sequence). The CDR3 is CTSSPTSGSVNEQFF. The CDR3 nucleotides read TGTACCAGCAGCCCGACTAGCGGGTCTGTTAATGAGCAATTCTTC. The variable domain in full, completed from reference TRBV5-4 and TRBJ2-1, reads ETGVTQSPTHLIKTRGQQVTLRCSSQSGHNTVSWYQQALGQGPQFIFQYYREEENGRGNFPPRFSGLQFPNYSSELNVNALELDDSALYLCTSSPTSGSVNEQFFGPGTRLTVL.

This clonotype was seen more than once but under ten times. One junction end does not reproduce the germline sequence, and a read error may be involved. The chain has TRBV7-8 and TRBJ1-1; no firm D call. This CDR3 has 11 amino acids. Germline lookup yields CDR1 SGHVS and CDR2 FQNEAQ. The CDR3 loop reads CVSRNRTEAFF. As DNA, the CDR3 is TGTGTCAGCCGAAATAGGACTGAAGCTTTCTTT.

This clonotype was picked up one time. At one of its ends the junction is not consistent with the germline gene, which may arise from a read error. V and J are TRBV5-4 and TRBJ2-7; 12 bases agree with TRBD1. This CDR3 is 16 amino acids long. From germline, CDR1 is SGHNT and CDR2 YYREEE (reference sequence). The CDR3 loop reads CGSSDAGTGGWYEQYF. CDR3 sequence (DNA): TGTGGCAGCAGCGATGCCGGGACAGGGGGCTGGTACGAGCAGTACTTC.

By sample fraction, this clonotype is medium-sized (0.01 to 0.1%). This chain connects TRBV5-1 to TRBJ2-5; no clear D gene. V was trimmed by 0 bases and J by 5 bases, leaving 11 bases between them. In germline, CDR1 is SGHRS, CDR2 YFSETQ. This CDR3 comprises 14 residues. The CDR3 loop is CASSLANTEETQYF. The DNA for the CDR3 is TGCGCCAGCAGCTTGGCCAATACAGAGGAGACCCAGTACTTC.